The 25 T cell receptor beta chains given below trace back to one sample, sequenced in a study of cytomegalovirus exposure and HLA in healthy donors. This table comes from immunoSEQ multiplex PCR, and its TCRdb copy is limited to in-frame clones, with some not included. Of about 200,000 clones detected, just over 85% appear once; the ten largest clones hold about 2.9%. Sequencing used PBMCs. The origin of the receptors is a woman between 18 and 30 years old in good health and CMV-seronegative.

The V gene is TRBV29-1, the J gene TRBJ2-7; TRBD2 matches at 7 bases. J was trimmed by 5 bases and V by 3 bases; bases with no gene match: 7. This CDR3 comprises 13 residues. CDR1 and CDR2 from the germline V gene are SQVTM and ANQGSEA. This CDR3 is CSVDPTGGHEQYF. CDR3 in DNA: TGCAGCGTTGACCCCACGGGGGGTCACGAGCAGTACTTC.

This clone was seen more than once but under ten times. The chain links TRBV6-6 to TRBJ1-4; D not resolved. Trimming took off 2 bases at V and 1 base at J, with 11 bases between the two ends. The CDR3 has 16 residues. Germline CDR1 reads MNHNY; CDR2 reads SVGAGI (reference sequence). CDR3 bases: TGTGCCAGCAGTTACCCCAGACTGAAAACTAATGAAAAACTGTTTTTT. Its translation: CASSYPRLKTNEKLFF.

This chain joins TRBV10-2 and TRBJ2-5; 9 bases fit TRBD2. Germline V gives CDR1 WSHSY, CDR2 SAAADI. The trim removed 2 bases at V and 1 base at J, leaving 2 bases unmatched. The CDR3 sequence is 15 residues long. The DNA for the CDR3 is TGCGCCAGCAGTGAGGCGGGGGGGTCCCAAGAGACCCAGTACTTC. Protein: CASSEAGGSQETQYF.

The CDR3 nucleotides are TGTGCCTGGAGTGTACAGGGGTTGGGGCAGTACTTC. It translates to CAWSVQGLGQYF. V is TRBV30 and J is TRBJ2-7; 7 bases are a match to TRBD1. The CDR3 is 12 amino acids. Germline CDR1 and CDR2: GTSNPN and SVGIG (reference sequence). V dropped 0 bases and J dropped 9; count of bases not matched to a gene: 5.

The V and J genes are TRBV19 and TRBJ1-2, with TRBD1 as a possible D gene (5 bases). V was cut by 5 bases and J by 5 bases, with 18 bases left in between. Germline values: CDR1 LNHDA, CDR2 SQIVND (reference sequence). The length of the CDR3 is 15 residues. The CDR3 region is CASSAPGGVPYGYTF. Written as DNA, the CDR3 is TGTGCCAGTAGTGCCCCCGGGGGGGTTCCGTATGGCTACACCTTC.

The rearrangement uses TRBV2 and TRBJ2-1; weak D call: TRBD1 (6 bases). The CDR3 contains 12 residues. Germline-derived CDR1 and CDR2 are SNHLY and FYNNEI. V was cut by 4 bases and J by 9 bases, with 10 bases left in between. The CDR3 coding sequence is TGTGCCAGCAGTGCTGACAGGCGTGAGCAGTTCTTC. Translation gives CASSADRREQFF.

The rearrangement links TRBV19 to TRBJ1-1; TRBD1 matches 9 bases. CDR3 size: 15 residues. The germline V gene encodes CDR1 LNHDA and CDR2 SQIVND (reference sequence). Trimming cost V 4 bases and J 3 bases; bases outside gene matches: 6. CDR3 nucleotide sequence: TGTGCCAGTAGTACCCAGACAGGGGGGCACACTGAAGCTTTCTTT. It encodes CASSTQTGGHTEAFF.

A single count supports this clone. The same CDR3 arises from other DNA sequences in this sample as well. V and J are TRBV30 and TRBJ1-2; D is ambiguous. The CDR3 totals 13 residues. The V and J ends lost 2 bases and 7 bases respectively, with 14 bases between them. Per the germline V gene, CDR1 is GTSNPN and CDR2 is SVGIG (reference sequence). CDR3 DNA sequence: TGTGCCTGGAGTTTCCGCACTGGGCCTGGCTACACCTTC. The encoded protein is CAWSFRTGPGYTF.

This chain connects TRBV27 to TRBJ2-1; 10 bases are shared with TRBD2. Germline CDR1 and CDR2: MNHEY and SMNVEV (reference sequence). Trimming took 5 bases from V and 2 from J; bases not matched to a gene: 6. CDR3 size: 16 residues. The CDR3 sequence is CASSVKAGGAYNEQFF. DNA for the CDR3: TGTGCCAGCAGTGTCAAAGCGGGAGGGGCCTACAATGAGCAGTTCTTC.

This clone has just one count. The chain uses TRBV15 and TRBJ2-7; no definite D call. There are 14 residues in the CDR3. The germline V gene has CDR1 LNHNV and CDR2 YYDKDF (reference sequence). The germline V and J ends were trimmed by 0 bases and 6 bases, with 12 bases remaining between them. The CDR3 DNA reads as TGTGCCACCAGCAGAGAACTTGGTAGAAGCGAGCAGTACTTC. The encoded protein is CATSRELGRSEQYF.

This chain joins TRBV9 and TRBJ1-1, with TRBD1 identical over 9 bases. The CDR3 length is 16 residues. CDR1 SGDLS and CDR2 YYNGEE come from the germline V gene. V dropped 0 bases and J dropped 1; count of bases not matched to a gene: 4. CDR3 residues: CASSVAGQGTNTEAFF. Written as DNA, the CDR3 is TGTGCCAGCAGCGTAGCCGGACAGGGGACGAACACTGAAGCTTTCTTT.

J is TRBJ1-1 and V is TRBV5-1; D gene unclear. Germline values: CDR1 SGHRS, CDR2 YFSETQ. The CDR3 contains 13 residues. V lost 0 bases, J lost 8 bases, and 11 bases lay in between. CDR3 region: CASSLALGREAFF. The CDR3 bases are TGCGCCAGCAGCTTGGCCTTGGGCAGAGAAGCTTTCTTT.

Note on this clone: Mismatch with germline at one junction end may stem from a read error. V is TRBV7-7 and J is TRBJ2-3, with 12 bases that match TRBD2. CDR1 is SSHAT, CDR2 FNYEAQ, per germline (reference sequence). The CDR3 is 19 amino acids. CDR3 DNA sequence: TGTGCTAGCAGCTTAGGGTTCCCCCAACTAGCGGGAGGAATGGATACGCAGTATTTT. As protein: CASSLGFPQLAGGMDTQYF.

On this clone itself: One end of the junction does not line up with germline, which may come from a read error. The chain employs TRBV7-7 and TRBJ2-2, with D unresolved. CDR1 and CDR2 (germline): SSHAT, FNYEAQ (reference sequence). This CDR3 has 13 amino acids. CDR3 nucleotide sequence: TGTGCTAGCAGCTTAAGACAAGCCGGGGAGCTGTTTTTT. It translates to CASSLRQAGELFF.

V and J are TRBV19 and TRBJ1-4, with 7 nucleotides matching TRBD1. Germline-derived CDR1 and CDR2 are LNHDA and SQIVND (reference sequence). Trimming cost V 4 bases and J 5 bases; bases outside gene matches: 10. This CDR3 comprises 16 residues. The CDR3 region is CASSNEGGWLNEKLFF. The CDR3 bases are TGTGCCAGTAGTAACGAAGGGGGCTGGTTGAATGAAAAACTGTTTTTT.

The CDR3 reads CASSQEAGIDLETQYF. CDR3 DNA: TGCGCCAGCAGCCAAGAGGCCGGGATAGACTTGGAGACCCAGTACTTC. The J gene is TRBJ2-5, the V gene TRBV4-1; D may be TRBD2 (5 bases). Germline values: CDR1 MGHRA, CDR2 YSYEKL. This CDR3 spans 16 amino acids. Trimming stripped 0 bases from V and 5 bases from J, with 16 bases between.

The rearrangement links TRBV4-1 to TRBJ2-1, with D maybe TRBD2 (6 bases). This CDR3 spans 16 amino acids. Trimming pared 2 bases from V and 4 bases from J, leaving 15 bases between. Germline V CDR1 and CDR2: MGHRA, YSYEKL. CDR3 protein: CASSQQAGTLYNEQFF. The CDR3 nucleotides read TGCGCCAGCAGCCAACAGGCGGGAACCCTATACAATGAGCAGTTCTTC.

The V call is TRBV11-2, the J call TRBJ2-1; 11 nucleotides line up with TRBD2. This CDR3 spans 15 amino acids. CDR1 is SGHAT, CDR2 FQNNGV, per germline. Losses at the gene ends were 4 bases for V and 9 bases for J; bases not matched to a gene: 8. The DNA for the CDR3 is TGTGCCAGCAGCTCTAGCACTAGCGGGAGTACTGAGCAGTTCTTC. It is translated as CASSSSTSGSTEQFF.

This clone was found once. As DNA, the CDR3 is TGTGCCAGCAGACAGGGGTTATCCTACGAGCAGTACTTC. Translated: CASRQGLSYEQYF. The chain links TRBV28 to TRBJ2-7, with 7 bases fitting TRBD1. After removal of 6 bases from V and 1 base from J, the junction contained 3 bases not matched to a gene. The CDR3 is made up of 13 amino acids. Germline CDR1 reads MDHEN; CDR2 reads SYDVKM.

This chain joins TRBV13 and TRBJ1-1; 7 bases are shared with TRBD1. Germline CDR1 and CDR2: PRHDT and FYEKMQ (reference sequence). The CDR3 loop spans 16 amino acids. Trimming at V came to 2 bases and at J to 6 bases, leaving 12 bases not matched to a gene. CDR3 sequence reads: CASSLFRVRDSPEAFF. CDR3 in DNA: TGTGCCAGCAGCTTATTTCGGGTCAGGGACAGCCCTGAAGCTTTCTTT.

The chain combines TRBV2 with TRBJ2-7, with D tentatively TRBD1 (5 bases). The V gene lost 7 bases and the J gene lost 1 base, with 17 bases spanning the gap. The CDR3 has 15 residues. Looked up from germline, CDR1 is SNHLY and CDR2 is FYNNEI. The CDR3 sequence: CASNYRGAKSYEQYF. Written as DNA, the CDR3 is TGTGCCAGCAATTACCGTGGGGCTAAATCCTACGAGCAGTACTTC.

The chain recombines TRBV7-6 with TRBJ2-3, with 10 bases lining up with TRBD2. J gave up 4 bases and V 1 base, and 8 bases lay outside the gene matches. Germline V CDR1 and CDR2: SGHVS, FNYEAQ. The CDR3 extends over 17 amino acids. CDR3 in amino acids: CASSLGALAGGPDTQYF. In nucleotides, the CDR3 is TGTGCCAGCAGCTTAGGGGCTTTAGCGGGAGGCCCAGATACGCAGTATTTT.

With respect to this clone: Relative to the germline gene, one junction end is altered; a read error may explain this. The chain combines TRBV29-1 with TRBJ2-3, with 9 bases identical to TRBD2. Germline-derived CDR1 and CDR2 are SQVTM and ANQGSEA. There are 15 residues in the CDR3. This chain's CDR3 is CSAEMSGGSGDTQYF. Here the CDR3 DNA reads TGCAGCGCTGAAATGAGCGGGGGGTCAGGAGATACGCAGTATTTT.

The chain carries TRBV18 and TRBJ2-7; 7 bases align to TRBD2. V lost 0 bases, J lost 3 bases, and 5 bases stayed unmatched. Germline values: CDR1 KGHSH, CDR2 LQKENI. This CDR3 is 15 amino acids long. CDR3 nucleotide sequence: TGTGCCAGCTCACCACCTGGGGGGGGAGTCTACGAGCAGTACTTC. It specifies CASSPPGGGVYEQYF. Drawing the rest from reference TRBV18 and TRBJ2-7, the complete variable domain is NAGVMQNPRHLVRRRGQEARLRCSPMKGHSHVYWYRQLPEEGLKFMVYLQKENIIDESGMPKERFSAEFPKEGPSILRIQQVVRGDSAAYFCASSPPGGGVYEQYFGPGTRLTVT.

This clone has just one count. This rearrangement joins TRBV29-1 to TRBJ2-7, with D tentatively TRBD1 (6 bases). This CDR3 spans 14 amino acids. CDR1 and CDR2 (germline): SQVTM, ANQGSEA. Trimming removed 5 bases at V and 0 bases at J, with 14 bases between. CDR3 coding DNA: TGCAGCGTTCTTCAGGGGCAGAACTCCTACGAGCAGTACTTC. It translates to CSVLQGQNSYEQYF.